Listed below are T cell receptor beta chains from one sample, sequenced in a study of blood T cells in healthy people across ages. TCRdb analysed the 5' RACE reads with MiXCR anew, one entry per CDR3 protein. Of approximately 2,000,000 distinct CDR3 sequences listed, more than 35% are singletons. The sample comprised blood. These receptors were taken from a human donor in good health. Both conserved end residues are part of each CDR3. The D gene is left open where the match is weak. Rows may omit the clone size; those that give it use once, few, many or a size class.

TGTGCCAGCAGCTTTGGACCCGGGGAGGACGAGCAGTACTTC,CASSFGPGEDEQYF,TRBJ2-7,.,.,TRBV7-3
TGCGCCAGCAGCCCGGGGGTGGGTTCGGGAAACGGGGACGCTGAAGCTTTCTTT,CASSPGVGSGNGDAEAFF,TRBJ1-1,few,.,TRBV4-3
TGCAGTGCTAGAGATGTTGGGATGAACACTGAAGCTTTCTTT,CSARDVGMNTEAFF,TRBJ1-1,few,.,TRBV20-1
TGTGCCAGCAGCCCCGGTGGGTACAACGAGCAGTACTTC,CASSPGGYNEQYF,TRBJ2-7,few,.,TRBV7-9
TGTGCCAGCAGCGTAGAGGACGGGAAAGAGACCCAGTACTTC,CASSVEDGKETQYF,TRBJ2-5,.,.,TRBV9
TGTGCCAGCAGTTACACCAACACAGATACGCAGTATTTT,CASSYTNTDTQYF,TRBJ2-3,.,.,TRBV6-2/TRBV6-3
TGCAGTGCTAGTGGGGGGACTAGCGGGGGCCCGGCAGGCTACGAGCAGTACTTC,CSASGGTSGGPAGYEQYF,TRBJ2-7,.,TRBD2,TRBV20-1
TGCGCCAGCAGCTCGGACGGGGGGGAGACCCAGTACTTC,CASSSDGGETQYF,TRBJ2-5,.,TRBD2,TRBV5-1
TGCGCCAGCAGCTTGGCCTTTCTAGCCGAAGAGACCCAGTACTTC,CASSLAFLAEETQYF,TRBJ2-5,few,.,TRBV5-1
TGTGCCAGCAGCAGCCGGACAGGGTCTAACACCGGGGAGCTGTTTTTT,CASSSRTGSNTGELFF,TRBJ2-2,.,TRBD1,TRBV7-2
TGTGCCATCAGGATGGGACAGGGAGAGACCCAGTACTTC,CAIRMGQGETQYF,TRBJ2-5,few,TRBD1,TRBV10-3
TGTGCCACCAAGGGGACAGGGGGTAACACCGGGGAGCTGTTTTTT,CATKGTGGNTGELFF,TRBJ2-2,.,TRBD1,TRBV7-9
TGCGCCGGCAGCTTGCTGTCAGGGGGTGAAGAGACCCAGTACTTC,CAGSLLSGGEETQYF,TRBJ2-5,few,TRBD1,TRBV5-1
TGCAGTGCTAGTTGGGACAGGGGACGCACAGATACGCAGTATTTT,CSASWDRGRTDTQYF,TRBJ2-3,once,TRBD1,TRBV20-1
TGCAGTGCTAGATCGGGGCCGTCTGAAGCTTTCTTT,CSARSGPSEAFF,TRBJ1-1,few,.,TRBV20-1
TGTGCCAGCATGTCCTGGACAGGCAGCTTCTACGAGCAGTACTTC,CASMSWTGSFYEQYF,TRBJ2-7,.,TRBD1,TRBV6-2/TRBV6-3
TGCAGCGTTGAAGATCCTAGAGGGAGGGGGCGAAACAATGAGCAGTTCTTC,CSVEDPRGRGRNNEQFF,TRBJ2-1,.,.,TRBV29-1
TGTGCCAGCAGCGAAATCTCCAGCCGAGGACAGGAGGGTTCCTACGAGCAGTACTTC,CASSEISSRGQEGSYEQYF,TRBJ2-7,.,.,TRBV3-1
TGTGCCAGCAGCCCCCCGACTAGCGGGGGGGCCAGTGAGCAGTTCTTC,CASSPPTSGGASEQFF,TRBJ2-1,.,TRBD2,TRBV7-2
TGTGCCAGCAGTTTATTCGCTAGCGGGGGACTTTCCTACAATGAGCAGTTCTTC,CASSLFASGGLSYNEQFF,TRBJ2-1,many,TRBD2,TRBV12-3/TRBV12-4
TGTGCCAGCAGTTCCCCGGCCAGAGGGCAACCGAACACTGAAGCTTTCTTT,CASSSPARGQPNTEAFF,TRBJ1-1,once,.,TRBV11-2
TGTGCCAGCAGACTCCGGTACGAGCAGTACTTC,CASRLRYEQYF,TRBJ2-7,.,.,TRBV12-3/TRBV12-4
TGTGCCAGCAGCATCAGTATCTACGAGCAGTACTTC,CASSISIYEQYF,TRBJ2-7,.,.,TRBV7-9
TGTGCCAGCAGCCTCATATCGACGGGACAGATTAACTATGGCTACACCTTC,CASSLISTGQINYGYTF,TRBJ1-2,few,TRBD1,TRBV7-2
TGCGCCAGCAGCCAAGGCTTACGAAGGGCGGTTCGGAATGAGCAGTTCTTC,CASSQGLRRAVRNEQFF,TRBJ2-1,.,.,TRBV3-1
TGTGCCAGCACCGACTCGATCACAGATACGCAGTATTTT,CASTDSITDTQYF,TRBJ2-3,.,.,TRBV28
TGTGCCAGCAGTGAGCGGGGGGGCTTGGATGAGCAGTTCTTC,CASSERGGLDEQFF,TRBJ2-1,.,TRBD2,TRBV25-1
TGTGCCGGCAGCCAAGAATCTGTGCTAGCGGGGGCCTCTGGGTCCCAGTACTTC,CAGSQESVLAGASGSQYF,TRBJ2-5,.,TRBD2,TRBV4-2
TGTGCCAGCAGTTACTACGGCGGGGAGCAGTACTTC,CASSYYGGEQYF,TRBJ2-5,few,.,TRBV6-2/TRBV6-3
TGTGCCAGCAGCTTATTAGGCGGGGGGGCTGGTGAGCAGTTCTTC,CASSLLGGGAGEQFF,TRBJ2-1,few,TRBD2,TRBV7-3
TGTGCCAGCAGTGAAGAGGGACTGCGGGCCAACGTCCTGACTTTC,CASSEEGLRANVLTF,TRBJ2-6,.,.,TRBV28
TGTGCCAGCAGCCCGTCACAGGGGGCCCCTCAGGATGAGCAGTTCTTC,CASSPSQGAPQDEQFF,TRBJ2-1,.,TRBD1,TRBV4-2
TGTGCCAGCAGTTTAGTGGTCGGCAGATACGAGCAGTACTTC,CASSLVVGRYEQYF,TRBJ2-7,.,.,TRBV12-3/TRBV12-4
TGCAGCGTCCAGATGACAGGGGGTTCCTACGAGCAGTACTTC,CSVQMTGGSYEQYF,TRBJ2-7,.,TRBD1,TRBV29-1
TGCAGCGTTGAAAGGGGGAGGGTGTCAGCTGAAGCTTTCTTT,CSVERGRVSAEAFF,TRBJ1-1,.,.,TRBV29-1
TGTGCCAGCAGCCGTCAGTGGGCGAGGGACACTGAAGCTTTCTTT,CASSRQWARDTEAFF,TRBJ1-1,.,.,TRBV12-3/TRBV12-4
TGCGCCAGCAGCGGCGGTCCCCTTCGTAAACCGACAGATACGCAGTATTTT,CASSGGPLRKPTDTQYF,TRBJ2-3,.,.,TRBV5-1
TGTGCCAGCAGGGAAACAGGGGTCGGGGAGCTGTTTTTT,CASRETGVGELFF,TRBJ2-2,.,TRBD1,TRBV4-2
TGCAGTGCTAGAGTCCTAACCCAAGGCGATACGCAGTATTTT,CSARVLTQGDTQYF,TRBJ2-3,.,.,TRBV20-1
TGCAGTGCCCCGGAGGGGGGCCGCACGGATACGCAGTATTTT,CSAPEGGRTDTQYF,TRBJ2-3,.,.,TRBV20-1
TGTGCCAGCCGGACAGGGCATGGCTACACCTTC,CASRTGHGYTF,TRBJ1-2,.,TRBD1,TRBV9
TGCGCCAGCAGCTTGGCCGGGGAGGGTACTGCAGATACGCAGTATTTT,CASSLAGEGTADTQYF,TRBJ2-3,few,TRBD2,TRBV5-1
TGTGCCAGCAGCTTAGCGCTAGAGGGATTGGAAAACAATGAGCAGTTCTTC,CASSLALEGLENNEQFF,TRBJ2-1,.,.,TRBV7-9
TGTGCCAGCAGGGTCCCCGGGACAGGGATCCCTAACTATGGCTACACCTTC,CASRVPGTGIPNYGYTF,TRBJ1-2,few,TRBD1,TRBV28
TGTGCCAGCAGTCCGCGGACAGGGTTTGGCAGTCATGAAGCTTTCTTT,CASSPRTGFGSHEAFF,TRBJ1-1,.,TRBD1,TRBV12-3/TRBV12-4
TGTGCCAGCAGAACGGCAGGGACAGACTTCTATGGCTACACCTTC,CASRTAGTDFYGYTF,TRBJ1-2,.,TRBD1,TRBV6-1
TGTGCTAGCAGCCCCCTAGGACACACCGGCGAGACCCAGTACTTC,CASSPLGHTGETQYF,TRBJ2-5,.,.,TRBV7-7
TGCAGTGCTAGAGCAGAGGGTTGGCAGCCCCAGCATTTT,CSARAEGWQPQHF,TRBJ1-5,once,.,TRBV20-1
TGCGCCAGCAGCTTGGTAGGAGGGGAAAACTCACCCCTCCACTTT,CASSLVGGENSPLHF,TRBJ1-6,.,.,TRBV5-1
TGTGCCAGCAGGACAAGCAGATCCCGGGACTATATAAACTATGGCTACACCTTC,CASRTSRSRDYINYGYTF,TRBJ1-2,few,.,TRBV12-3/TRBV12-4
TGTGCCAGCAGCACTATACAGGGGTCCTATGGCTACACCTTC,CASSTIQGSYGYTF,TRBJ1-2,.,TRBD1,TRBV12-3/TRBV12-4
TGCGCCAGCAGCTCCGTTGGAATCCAAGAGACCCAGTACTTC,CASSSVGIQETQYF,TRBJ2-5,.,.,TRBV5-1
TGTGCCAGCAGTTTAAGGGGGACAGCTCATGAAAAACTGTTTTTT,CASSLRGTAHEKLFF,TRBJ1-4,.,TRBD1,TRBV28
TGCAGTGCTAGGGGCTTTCAAGAGACCCAGTACTTC,CSARGFQETQYF,TRBJ2-5,many,.,TRBV20-1
TGTGCCAGCAGCCTAACCAAAGGGGAAGCAAATGAGCAGTTCTTC,CASSLTKGEANEQFF,TRBJ2-1,.,.,TRBV4-2
TGTGCCAGCAGCTTAAGTAGGGGGCTAGGTGGGTCTGGAAGGAACGAGCAGTACTTC,CASSLSRGLGGSGRNEQYF,TRBJ2-7,.,TRBD1,TRBV7-2
TGCAGCGTTGCGTGGGATACCTACGAGCAGTACTTC,CSVAWDTYEQYF,TRBJ2-7,.,.,TRBV29-1
TGCAGTGCTATTCGGGACAGAATCTACGAGCAGTACTTC,CSAIRDRIYEQYF,TRBJ2-7,few,TRBD1,TRBV20-1